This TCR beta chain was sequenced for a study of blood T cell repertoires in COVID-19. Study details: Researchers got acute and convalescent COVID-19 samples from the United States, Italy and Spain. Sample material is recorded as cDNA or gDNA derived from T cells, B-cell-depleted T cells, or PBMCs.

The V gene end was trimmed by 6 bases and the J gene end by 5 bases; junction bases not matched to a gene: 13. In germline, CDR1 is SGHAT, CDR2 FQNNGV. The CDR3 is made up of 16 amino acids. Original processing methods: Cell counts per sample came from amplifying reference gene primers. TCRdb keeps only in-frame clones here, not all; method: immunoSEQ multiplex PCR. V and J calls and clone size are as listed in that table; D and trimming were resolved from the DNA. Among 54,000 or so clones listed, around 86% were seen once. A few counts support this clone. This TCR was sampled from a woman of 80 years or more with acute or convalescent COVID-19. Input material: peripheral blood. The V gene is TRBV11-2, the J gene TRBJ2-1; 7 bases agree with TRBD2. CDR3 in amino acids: CASSHLFGGRDNEQFF. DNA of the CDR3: TGTGCCAGCAGTCATCTCTTTGGGGGGAGGGACAATGAGCAGTTCTTC. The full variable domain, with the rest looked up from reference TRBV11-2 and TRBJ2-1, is EAGVAQSPRYKIIEKRQSVAFWCNPISGHATLYWYQQILGQGPKLLIQFQNNGVVDDSQLPKDRFSAERLKGVDSTLKIQPAKLEDSAVYLCASSHLFGGRDNEQFFGPGTRLTVL.